The clone carrying this T cell receptor beta chain was counted a single time. Its antigen is unidentified. A read error may account for a junction end that differs from germline. The sample originates from a study of vaccination and CD4 T cells after COVID-19. The sample's treatment: approximately nine-day PBMC culture with coronavirus spike peptide pools or control peptides (ViraFEST assay). Peptide-pool expansion of antigen-specific T cells preceded TCR sequencing in ViraFEST. Once obtained from cultured CD4+ T cells, the DNA was sequenced using the Oncomine TCR Beta short-read assay. Researchers extracted genomic DNA from CD4+ T cells that had been cultured. TCRdb re-analysed the PCR reads in MiXCR, keeping a single row per CDR3 protein. Counted here are roughly 11,000 distinct CDR3 sequences, about two thirds occurring once; the ten biggest clones make up approximately 8.3%. Per the germline V gene, CDR1 is MNHEY and CDR2 is SVGEGT. The CDR3 is made up of 14 amino acids.

The clonotype was recovered from a human donor who had recovered from COVID-19. Material for sequencing was CD4+ T cells from blood, cultured in vitro. The V call is TRBV6-2 or TRBV6-3, the J call TRBJ2-2; 12 bases fit TRBD1. CDR3 protein: CASSDRDRGRWALF. The CDR3 DNA reads as TGTGCCAGCAGTGACCGGGACAGGGGGCGTTGGGCCCTTTTT.